These T cell receptor beta chains were read from a single sample in a study of blood T cell repertoires in COVID-19. Assay: immunoSEQ multiplex PCR; the TCRdb copy retains only in-frame clones and omits some. The sample shows more than 110,000 clones, roughly 84% of them seen only once. The sequencing sample was made of peripheral blood. These receptors were obtained from a human donor in a cohort sampled during active COVID-19. Both conserved end residues are part of each CDR3. D genes are given only for firm matches. Some rows have no size entry. The others give once, few or many, or a class for an expanded clone.

V gene: TRBV10-2; J gene: TRBJ1-3; clone size: .; D gene: TRBD1; CDR3 DNA: TGCGCCAGCAGGGAGACAGGGAGTGGAAACACCATATATTTT; CDR3 protein: CASRETGSGNTIYF
V gene: TRBV2; J gene: TRBJ1-5; clone size: once; D gene: .; CDR3 DNA: TGTGCCAGCAGTGACCAGGGTAAGGGCAATCAGCCCCAGCATTTT; CDR3 protein: CASSDQGKGNQPQHF
V gene: TRBV18; J gene: TRBJ2-5; clone size: .; D gene: TRBD2; CDR3 DNA: TGTGCCAGCTCACCACTTAGACTAGCGGGACAAGAGACCCAGTACTTC; CDR3 protein: CASSPLRLAGQETQYF
V gene: TRBV18; J gene: TRBJ1-1; clone size: .; D gene: TRBD1; CDR3 DNA: TGTGCCAGCTCACCACAGGGGGCGGACACTGAAGCTTTCTTT; CDR3 protein: CASSPQGADTEAFF
V gene: TRBV9; J gene: TRBJ2-7; clone size: .; D gene: TRBD1; CDR3 DNA: TGTGCCAGCAGCGTAGGAGACAGGGCGGTACACGAGCAGTACTTC; CDR3 protein: CASSVGDRAVHEQYF
V gene: TRBV7-7; J gene: TRBJ1-1; clone size: .; D gene: .; CDR3 DNA: TGTGCTAGCAGCTTAAACCCAGACACTGAAGCTTTCTTT; CDR3 protein: CASSLNPDTEAFF
V gene: TRBV11-2; J gene: TRBJ2-7; clone size: .; D gene: .; CDR3 DNA: TGTGCCAGCAGCTTAGCGGGGGTGAGCTCCTACGAGCAGTACTTC; CDR3 protein: CASSLAGVSSYEQYF
V gene: TRBV5-1; J gene: TRBJ2-1; clone size: few; D gene: .; CDR3 DNA: TGCGCCAGCAGTTCCCGTAGGAGCGTTGAGCAGTTCTTC; CDR3 protein: CASSSRRSVEQFF
V gene: TRBV4-2; J gene: TRBJ2-7; clone size: .; D gene: TRBD2; CDR3 DNA: TGTGCCAGCAGCTTAGCGGGGGGGCTCGAGCAGTACTTC; CDR3 protein: CASSLAGGLEQYF
V gene: TRBV6-5; J gene: TRBJ1-6; clone size: .; D gene: .; CDR3 DNA: TGTGCCAGCACCTTTGACAGCCCCTTTAATTCACCCCTCCACTTT; CDR3 protein: CASTFDSPFNSPLHF
V gene: TRBV7-2; J gene: TRBJ2-1; clone size: .; D gene: .; CDR3 DNA: TGTGCCAGCAGCTTAGTAGGGGGGGCTTACAATGAGCAGTTCTTC; CDR3 protein: CASSLVGGAYNEQFF
V gene: TRBV6-6; J gene: TRBJ1-1; clone size: .; D gene: TRBD1; CDR3 DNA: TGTGCCAGCAGTTACCAGACAGGGGGCGGGAACACTGAAGCTTTCTTT; CDR3 protein: CASSYQTGGGNTEAFF
V gene: TRBV18; J gene: TRBJ2-7; clone size: once; D gene: TRBD2; CDR3 DNA: TGTGCCAGCTCACCAACTAGCGGGACCTACGAGCAGTACTTC; CDR3 protein: CASSPTSGTYEQYF
V gene: TRBV27; J gene: TRBJ2-2; clone size: few; D gene: TRBD2; CDR3 DNA: TGTGCCAGCAGTCCCCTTGGGGGGGAGAACACCGGGGAGCTGTTTTTT; CDR3 protein: CASSPLGGENTGELFF
V gene: TRBV19; J gene: TRBJ2-3; clone size: few; D gene: .; CDR3 DNA: TGTGCCAGTAGGTTAGGGGGGGGAAGCACAGATACGCAGTATTTT; CDR3 protein: CASRLGGGSTDTQYF